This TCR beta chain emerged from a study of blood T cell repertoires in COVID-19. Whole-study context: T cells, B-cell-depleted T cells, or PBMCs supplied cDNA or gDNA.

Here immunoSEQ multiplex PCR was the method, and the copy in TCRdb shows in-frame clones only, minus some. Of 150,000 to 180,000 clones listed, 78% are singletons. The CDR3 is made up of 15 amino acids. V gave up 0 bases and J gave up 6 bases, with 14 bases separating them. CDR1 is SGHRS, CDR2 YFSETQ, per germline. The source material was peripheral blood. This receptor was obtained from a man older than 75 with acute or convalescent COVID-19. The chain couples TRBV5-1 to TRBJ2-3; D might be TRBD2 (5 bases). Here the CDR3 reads CASSLEGLVADTQYF. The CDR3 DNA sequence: TGCGCCAGCAGCTTGGAGGGCCTCGTAGCGGATACGCAGTATTTT.